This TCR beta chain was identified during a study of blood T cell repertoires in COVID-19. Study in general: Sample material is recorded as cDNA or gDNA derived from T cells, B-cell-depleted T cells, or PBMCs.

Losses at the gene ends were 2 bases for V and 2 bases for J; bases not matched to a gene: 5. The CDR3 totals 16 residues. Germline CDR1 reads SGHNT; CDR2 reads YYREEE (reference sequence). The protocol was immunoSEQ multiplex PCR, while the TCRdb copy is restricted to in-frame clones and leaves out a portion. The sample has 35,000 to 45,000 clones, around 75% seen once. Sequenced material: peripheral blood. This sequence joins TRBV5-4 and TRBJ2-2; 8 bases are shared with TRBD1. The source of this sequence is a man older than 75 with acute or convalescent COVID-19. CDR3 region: CASSFGQGANTGELFF. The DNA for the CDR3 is TGTGCCAGCAGCTTCGGCCAGGGGGCAAACACCGGGGAGCTGTTTTTT.